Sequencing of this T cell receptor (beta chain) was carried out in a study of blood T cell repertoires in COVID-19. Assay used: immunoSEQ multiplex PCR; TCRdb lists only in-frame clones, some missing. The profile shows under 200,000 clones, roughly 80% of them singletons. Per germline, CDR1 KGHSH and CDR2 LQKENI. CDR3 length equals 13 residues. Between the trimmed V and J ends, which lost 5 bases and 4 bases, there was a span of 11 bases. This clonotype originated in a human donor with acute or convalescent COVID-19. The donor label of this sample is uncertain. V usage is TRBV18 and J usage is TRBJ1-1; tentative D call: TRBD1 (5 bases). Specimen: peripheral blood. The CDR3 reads CASSITGGTEAFF. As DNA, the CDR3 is TGTGCCAGCTCAATAACGGGGGGCACTGAAGCTTTCTTT.